Reported below is one T cell receptor beta chain. These data are taken from a study of Ad26.COV2.S vaccination and SARS-CoV-2 variants. TCRdb keeps only in-frame clones here, not all; method: immunoSEQ multiplex PCR. The sample has 200,000 to 250,000 clones; 85% to 90% are singletons. This CDR3 region has 18 residues. The germline V gene encodes CDR1 MGHRA and CDR2 YSYEKL. V gave up 2 bases and J gave up 7 bases, with 24 bases separating them. Treatment denoted: 19 received Ad26.COV2.S at low or high dose, single or two shots; five or six received placebo; per-sample allocation not given. Sample collection was performed on day 63 after the first vaccine or placebo injection.

The V and J genes are TRBV4-1 and TRBJ2-1; D is ambiguous. The sequenced sample was peripheral blood, obtained in a trial of Ad26.COV2.S vaccine versus placebo. The receptor was derived from a person between 18 and 60 years old who received the Ad26.COV2.S COVID-19 vaccine or a placebo. CDR3 in DNA: TGCGCCAGCAGCCAACCGCTCGGCCGATTAAAGGTGGGAAATGAGCAGTTCTTC. The encoded protein is CASSQPLGRLKVGNEQFF.